What follows are 2 T cell receptor beta chains derived from one specimen sequenced in a study of T cell responses to AZD1222 COVID-19 vaccine. The protocol was immunoSEQ multiplex PCR, while the TCRdb copy is restricted to in-frame clones and leaves out a portion. Among about 120,000 clones listed, 70% to 90% were seen once. The sequences come from peripheral blood, collected on day 0 of AZD1222 vaccination. These receptor sequences come from an adult in good health.

V and J are TRBV19 and TRBJ1-5; D may be TRBD1 (5 bases). The CDR3 spans 15 residues. The V gene lost 5 bases and the J gene lost 0 bases, with 11 bases spanning the gap. Germline values: CDR1 LNHDA, CDR2 SQIVND (reference sequence). DNA for the CDR3: TGTGCCAGTAGTTTCGGGACGTTTAGCAATCAGCCCCAGCATTTT. It is translated as CASSFGTFSNQPQHF.

The rearrangement uses TRBV7-8 and TRBJ1-1; no firm D call. V gave up 2 bases and J gave up 1 base, with 20 bases separating them. CDR1 and CDR2 (germline): SGHVS, FQNEAQ. The CDR3 length is 18 residues. The CDR3 spells CASSLSVIWGGTNTEAFF. CDR3 nucleotides: TGTGCCAGCAGCTTAAGCGTTATATGGGGTGGTACGAACACTGAAGCTTTCTTT.